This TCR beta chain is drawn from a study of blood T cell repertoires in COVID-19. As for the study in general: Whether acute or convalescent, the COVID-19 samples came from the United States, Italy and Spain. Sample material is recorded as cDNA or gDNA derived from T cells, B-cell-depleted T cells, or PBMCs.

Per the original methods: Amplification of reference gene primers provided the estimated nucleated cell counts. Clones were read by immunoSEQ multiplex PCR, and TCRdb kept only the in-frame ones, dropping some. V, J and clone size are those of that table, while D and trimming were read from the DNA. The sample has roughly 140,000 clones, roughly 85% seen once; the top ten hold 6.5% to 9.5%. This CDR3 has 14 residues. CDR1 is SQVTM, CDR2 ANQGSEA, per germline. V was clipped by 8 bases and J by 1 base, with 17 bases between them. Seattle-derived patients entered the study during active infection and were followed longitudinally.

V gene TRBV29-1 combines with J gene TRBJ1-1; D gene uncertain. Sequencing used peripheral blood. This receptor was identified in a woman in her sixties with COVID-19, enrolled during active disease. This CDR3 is CSPYGWESNTEAFF. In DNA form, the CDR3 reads TGCAGCCCCTACGGGTGGGAGTCGAACACTGAAGCTTTCTTT.